The 24 T cell receptor beta chains listed next were all sequenced from one sample in a study of OX40 agonist ivuxolimab in advanced cancers. Sequencing used immunoSEQ multiplex PCR; TCRdb keeps in-frame clones, though not all of them. The data contain some 91,000 clones, over 75% of them seen just once; the ten biggest clones take up about 4.5%. The sequenced sample was CD4+ or CD8+ T cells sorted from blood, obtained in a trial of the OX40 agonist ivuxolimab. Every receptor here comes from an adult with an advanced solid tumor such as melanoma, head and neck, liver or kidney cancer.

The chain carries TRBV6-6 and TRBJ1-3; D not resolved. Trimming stripped 0 bases from V and 0 bases from J, with 9 bases between. Germline-derived CDR1 and CDR2 are MNHNY and SVGAGI (reference sequence). The CDR3 has 16 residues. CDR3 DNA: TGTGCCAGCAGTTACTCGGACGGACTCTCTGGAAACACCATATATTTT. Amino acid sequence: CASSYSDGLSGNTIYF.

This chain connects TRBV19 to TRBJ2-1, with 10 nucleotides matching TRBD1. CDR1 LNHDA and CDR2 SQIVND come from the germline V gene (reference sequence). The V gene end was trimmed by 1 base and the J gene end by 6 bases; junction bases not matched to a gene: 6. The CDR3 covers 16 residues. The CDR3 DNA reads as TGTGCCAGTAGTATAGGTGGGGACAGGGGCGGCAATGAGCAGTTCTTC. It encodes CASSIGGDRGGNEQFF.

J is TRBJ2-2 and V is TRBV2, with D unclear. The germline V gene encodes CDR1 SNHLY and CDR2 FYNNEI. Trimming took off 4 bases at V and 4 bases at J, with 7 bases between the two ends. This CDR3 has 13 amino acids. Here the CDR3 reads CASSVGLTGELFF. DNA for the CDR3: TGTGCCAGCAGTGTCGGCCTCACCGGGGAGCTGTTTTTT. The full variable domain, its missing parts supplied by reference TRBV2 and TRBJ2-2, is EPEVTQTPSHQVTQMGQEVILRCVPISNHLYFYWYRQILGQKVEFLVSFYNNEISEKSEIFDDQFSVERPDGSNFTLKIRSTKLEDSAMYFCASSVGLTGELFFGEGSRLTVL.

The chain recombines TRBV15 with TRBJ2-1, with 9 bases fitting TRBD1. The CDR3 length is 16 residues. Germline lookup yields CDR1 LNHNV and CDR2 YYDKDF (reference sequence). V lost 8 bases, J lost 3 bases, and 11 bases stayed unmatched. The CDR3 DNA reads as TGTGCCACCTCCCGCCCCGGACAGGGGAACTACAATGAGCAGTTCTTC. It encodes CATSRPGQGNYNEQFF.

V gene TRBV5-5 combines with J gene TRBJ1-1; no firm D call. Germline assignment: CDR1 SGHKS and CDR2 YYEKEE (reference sequence). Trimming cost V 5 bases and J 1 base, with 12 bases left between them. The CDR3 consists of 14 residues. CDR3 sequence reads: CASSRIWGNTEAFF. CDR3 coding DNA: TGTGCCAGCAGTCGAATTTGGGGGAACACTGAAGCTTTCTTT.

The chain carries TRBV29-1 and TRBJ2-5; D possibly uses TRBD1 or TRBD2 (5 bases each). Germline lookup yields CDR1 SQVTM and CDR2 ANQGSEA. V was shortened by 5 bases and J by 3 bases, with 10 bases between the two germline ends. CDR3 length: 12 amino acids. In nucleotides, the CDR3 is TGCAGCGTTATAGGGACGGAAGAGACCCAGTACTTC. Protein sequence: CSVIGTEETQYF.

The chain employs TRBV19 and TRBJ1-4; a possible D gene is TRBD1 (5 bases). The CDR3 is 14 residues long. Between the trimmed V and J ends, which lost 6 bases and 7 bases, there was a span of 15 bases. CDR1 is LNHDA and CDR2 is SQIVND in the germline V gene (reference sequence). The CDR3 loop is CASSGTSSAEKLFF. The CDR3 nucleotides read TGTGCCAGTAGCGGGACCTCAAGCGCTGAAAAACTGTTTTTT.

V and J are TRBV5-4 and TRBJ2-3; 7 nucleotides match TRBD1. The V segment lost 4 bases and the J segment 2 bases; nucleotides outside the gene matches: 10. The germline V gene encodes CDR1 SGHNT and CDR2 YYREEE (reference sequence). CDR3 length: 16 amino acids. In nucleotides, the CDR3 is TGTGCCAGCAGCACAGGGGCTCAAGCGGTCACAGATACGCAGTATTTT. Amino acids: CASSTGAQAVTDTQYF.

The rearrangement links TRBV5-1 to TRBJ2-3, with 7 positions matching TRBD1. CDR3 length: 18 amino acids. Trimming took 3 bases from V and 0 from J; bases not matched to a gene: 13. CDR1 and CDR2 from the germline V gene are SGHRS and YFSETQ. CDR3 nucleotides: TGCGCCAGCAGCTGGGGCCTAAAGACAGGGCGTAGCACAGATACGCAGTATTTT. It encodes CASSWGLKTGRSTDTQYF.

The chain links TRBV5-1 to TRBJ2-3; maybe TRBD1 (6 bases). This CDR3 has 13 amino acids. Trimming took off 0 bases at V and 4 bases at J, with 6 bases between the two ends. Germline V gene data show CDR1 as SGHRS and CDR2 as YFSETQ. The CDR3 sequence: CASSLEGADTQYF. The CDR3 DNA sequence: TGCGCCAGCAGCTTGGAGGGGGCAGATACGCAGTATTTT.

The chain uses TRBV6-5 and TRBJ2-3; TRBD2 is a possible D gene (5 bases). The V end was cut by 6 bases, the J end by 0 bases, with 13 bases between. The V gene's germline CDR1 is MNHEY and CDR2 SVGAGI. The CDR3 sequence is 15 residues long. CDR3 in amino acids: CASRMWSGSTDTQYF. The CDR3, as DNA: TGTGCCAGCAGAATGTGGAGCGGAAGCACAGATACGCAGTATTTT.

The chain has TRBV7-7 and TRBJ1-3; no reliable D call. There are 17 residues in the CDR3. Trimming left V 5 bases short and J 3 bases short, with 20 bases between. CDR1 is SSHAT and CDR2 is FNYEAQ in the germline V gene (reference sequence). Written as DNA, the CDR3 is TGTGCCAGCAGCCCGATCCCCGGGCCTATGGGTGGAAACACCATATATTTT. As protein: CASSPIPGPMGGNTIYF.

The chain uses TRBV19 and TRBJ1-5, with no clear D. This CDR3 has 15 residues. V lost 6 bases to trimming and J lost 2 bases, with 14 bases between them. Germline-derived CDR1 and CDR2 are LNHDA and SQIVND (reference sequence). The CDR3 bases are TGTGCCAGTAGAAATATCCAACCTGGCAATCAGCCCCAGCATTTT. This sequence encodes CASRNIQPGNQPQHF.

V gene TRBV19 combines with J gene TRBJ2-3; no clear D gene. The CDR3 length is 13 residues. Per germline, CDR1 LNHDA and CDR2 SQIVND (reference sequence). Between the trimmed V and J ends, which lost 10 bases and 2 bases, there was a span of 13 bases. The CDR3 loop reads CATVPADTDTQYF. As DNA, the CDR3 is TGTGCCACAGTACCGGCTGACACAGATACGCAGTATTTT.

The V gene is TRBV19, the J gene TRBJ1-5; D gene uncertain. Trimming took off 7 bases at V and 3 bases at J, with 13 bases between the two ends. Germline loops: CDR1 LNHDA, CDR2 SQIVND (reference sequence). The CDR3 length is 14 residues. This CDR3 is CASNPSGVNQPQHF. The CDR3 DNA follows: TGTGCCAGTAACCCGAGCGGGGTCAATCAGCCCCAGCATTTT.

CDR3 sequence reads: CASSSWTVNYGYTF. The CDR3 DNA reads TGTGCCAGTAGTTCCTGGACAGTGAACTATGGCTACACCTTC. The chain recombines TRBV19 with TRBJ1-2; possible D gene TRBD1, 6 bases. The germline V and J ends were trimmed by 5 bases and 2 bases, with 12 bases remaining between them. The germline gives CDR1 LNHDA, CDR2 SQIVND (reference sequence). The length of the CDR3 is 14 residues.

This clone was picked up one time. The rearrangement uses TRBV5-8 and TRBJ1-1; D is ambiguous. In germline, CDR1 is SGHTS, CDR2 YDEGEE. The CDR3 is made up of 14 amino acids. V was clipped by 1 base and J by 1 base, with 8 bases between them. The CDR3 loop reads CASSLRQRNTEAFF. CDR3 DNA: TGTGCCAGCAGCTTGCGTCAGAGGAACACTGAAGCTTTCTTT.

This clone came up once. The chain has TRBV11-3 and TRBJ2-3, with 12 bases fitting TRBD2. This CDR3 contains 16 residues. Germline V gene sequence: CDR1 SGHNT, CDR2 YENEEA. Trimming cost V 5 bases and J 4 bases; bases outside gene matches: 7. CDR3 nucleotides: TGTGCCAGCAGCACCGGACTAGCGGGGAGGGCAGATACGCAGTATTTT. Protein: CASSTGLAGRADTQYF.

This chain connects TRBV28 to TRBJ1-2; D is undetermined. The CDR3 covers 12 residues. Germline lookup yields CDR1 MDHEN and CDR2 SYDVKM. V gave up 3 bases and J gave up 8 bases, with 10 bases separating them. DNA of the CDR3: TGTGCCAGCAGTTTGTTCCGGGTAGGCTACACCTTC. It yields the protein CASSLFRVGYTF.

The chain is built from TRBV5-4 and TRBJ1-2, with 11 bases matching TRBD1. This CDR3 has 14 amino acids. CDR1 and CDR2 (germline): SGHNT, YYREEE (reference sequence). The trim removed 3 bases at V and 8 bases at J, leaving 6 bases unmatched. CDR3 protein: CASSYRTGGFGYTF. The DNA for the CDR3 is TGTGCCAGCAGCTATAGGACAGGGGGCTTCGGCTACACCTTC.

This clone was recorded only once. This chain links TRBV4-3 with TRBJ2-1, with 9 nucleotides matching TRBD2. This CDR3 has 16 residues. Germline CDR1 reads LGHNA; CDR2 reads YSLEER. The V and J ends lost 1 base and 7 bases, in that order; junction bases with no gene match: 8. The CDR3 nucleotides are TGCGCCAGCAGCCAAGTGCTCAGCGGGGGGACGAATGAGCAGTTCTTC. It yields the protein CASSQVLSGGTNEQFF.

This chain connects TRBV9 to TRBJ1-4; 7 bases align to TRBD1. Germline V lookup: CDR1 SGDLS, CDR2 YYNGEE. J lost 7 bases, V lost 4 bases, and 7 bases had no gene match. CDR3 size: 14 residues. CDR3 coding DNA: TGTGCCAGCAGCCCGGGACAGTTTAGTGAAAAACTGTTTTTT. This translates into CASSPGQFSEKLFF.

Concerning this clone: The sample holds other DNA sequences that translate to the same CDR3. This sequence joins TRBV27 and TRBJ2-1; 9 bases match TRBD2. Germline V gives CDR1 MNHEY, CDR2 SMNVEV (reference sequence). This CDR3 has 16 residues. V lost 3 bases to trimming and J lost 4 bases; unmatched junction nucleotides: 7. This chain's CDR3 is CASSLAAGGAYNEQFF. For the CDR3, the DNA is TGTGCCAGCAGTTTGGCAGCGGGAGGAGCTTACAATGAGCAGTTCTTC.

The J gene is TRBJ2-3, the V gene TRBV25-1; possibly TRBD1 or TRBD2 for D (5 bases each). Germline V gene sequence: CDR1 MGHDK, CDR2 SYGVNS. The CDR3 runs to 14 residues. The V gene lost 3 bases and the J gene lost 3 bases, with 10 bases spanning the gap. The CDR3 nucleotides read TGTGCCAGCAGTGAGGGGGTGGCAACAGATACGCAGTATTTT. Translated, it gives CASSEGVATDTQYF.